This is a list of T cell receptor beta chains from one sample in a study of control samples from healthy donors and cancer patients. Profiling relied on immunoSEQ multiplex PCR, and the TCRdb table lists in-frame clones only, not all of them. The top ten hold 1.5% to 2% of the sample, which has 150,000 to 200,000 clones, 88% seen once. Sequenced: blood. These receptor sequences come from a man between 18 and 29 years old in good health. Each CDR3 is given with its conserved first and last residue. Each record gives: V gene, J gene, D gene, clone size, CDR3 DNA, CDR3 protein. A D gene is named only where the DNA matches it firmly. Only some rows state a clone size, as once, few, many or a class for expanded clones.

V gene: TRBV9
J gene: TRBJ2-5
D gene: .
clone size: .
CDR3 DNA: TGTGCCAGCAGCGTAGATGAGGGACTCCAAGAGACCCAGTACTTC
CDR3 protein: CASSVDEGLQETQYF

V gene: TRBV28
J gene: TRBJ2-7
D gene: .
clone size: .
CDR3 DNA: TGTGCCAGCAGTTCACATCAGACCATCCTCACCTACGAGCAGTACTTC
CDR3 protein: CASSSHQTILTYEQYF

V gene: TRBV13
J gene: TRBJ2-7
D gene: .
clone size: .
CDR3 DNA: TGTGCCAGCAGCTTGGGCCGCTCCTACGAGCAGTACTTC
CDR3 protein: CASSLGRSYEQYF

V gene: TRBV25-1
J gene: TRBJ2-1
D gene: TRBD2
clone size: .
CDR3 DNA: TGTGCCAGCAGTGTAGCTAGCGGGGGGGCCTCCTACAATGAGCAGTTCTTC
CDR3 protein: CASSVASGGASYNEQFF

V gene: TRBV7-2
J gene: TRBJ1-6
D gene: .
clone size: .
CDR3 DNA: TGTGCCAGCAGCTTAGAGGGAGTGGATTCACCCCTCCACTTT
CDR3 protein: CASSLEGVDSPLHF

V gene: TRBV19
J gene: TRBJ1-5
D gene: .
clone size: .
CDR3 DNA: TGTGCCAGTAAGACCCAGGCCAGCAATCAGCCCCAGCATTTT
CDR3 protein: CASKTQASNQPQHF

V gene: TRBV18
J gene: TRBJ2-6
D gene: .
clone size: few
CDR3 DNA: TGTGCCAGCTCACCTTATTCCGGGCGGTCTGGGGCCAACGTCCTGACTTTC
CDR3 protein: CASSPYSGRSGANVLTF

V gene: TRBV6-5
J gene: TRBJ1-2
D gene: .
clone size: many
CDR3 DNA: TGTGCCAGCAGTCACCGGGAACACTATGGCTACACCTTC
CDR3 protein: CASSHREHYGYTF

V gene: TRBV5-1
J gene: TRBJ1-6
D gene: .
clone size: .
CDR3 DNA: TGCGCCAGCAGCTTGGATCCCAGGGGACCCTATAATTCACCCCTCCACTTT
CDR3 protein: CASSLDPRGPYNSPLHF

V gene: TRBV7-2
J gene: TRBJ1-1
D gene: .
clone size: .
CDR3 DNA: TGTGCCACCTTAGTGGGTGTCTCGAACACTGAAGCTTTCTTT
CDR3 protein: CATLVGVSNTEAFF

V gene: TRBV5-5
J gene: TRBJ2-7
D gene: TRBD1
clone size: .
CDR3 DNA: TGTGCCAGCAGCGAGGGGTTGGGGACAGGGCAATCCGAGCAGTACTTC
CDR3 protein: CASSEGLGTGQSEQYF

V gene: TRBV13
J gene: TRBJ2-1
D gene: TRBD2
clone size: .
CDR3 DNA: TGTGCCAGCAGCTCGGGACTAGCGGGGGGCCATGAGCAGTTCTTC
CDR3 protein: CASSSGLAGGHEQFF

V gene: TRBV4-3
J gene: TRBJ2-5
D gene: .
clone size: .
CDR3 DNA: TGCGCCAGCAGCCAAGATTGGGGAGAGACCCAGTACTTC
CDR3 protein: CASSQDWGETQYF